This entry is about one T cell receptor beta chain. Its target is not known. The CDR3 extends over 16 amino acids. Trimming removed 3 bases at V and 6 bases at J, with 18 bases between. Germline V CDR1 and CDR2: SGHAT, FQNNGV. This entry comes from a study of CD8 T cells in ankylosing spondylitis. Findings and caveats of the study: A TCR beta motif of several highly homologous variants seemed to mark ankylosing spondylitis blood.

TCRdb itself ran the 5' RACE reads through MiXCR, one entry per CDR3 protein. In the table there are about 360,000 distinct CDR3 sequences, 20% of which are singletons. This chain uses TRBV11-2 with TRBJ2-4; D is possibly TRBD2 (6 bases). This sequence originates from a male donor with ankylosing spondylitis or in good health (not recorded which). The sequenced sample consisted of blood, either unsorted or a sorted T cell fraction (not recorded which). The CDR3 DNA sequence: TGTGCCAGCAGCTTTGAAAGGGGAGTAGCGGCAAACATTCAGTACTTC. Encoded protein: CASSFERGVAANIQYF.